This T cell receptor (beta chain) was recorded in a study of shared clonotypes between healthy human individuals (dated by TCRdb to the early 2020s). Background on the whole study: Three men and a couple of women, aged 18 to 49 years, made up the cohort. For each donor, three plates each were used for CD4 naive and CD4 memory, two plates were used for CD8 naive, and one plate was used for CD8 memory. To estimate repertoire size and how much clonotype sharing occurs between individuals, the study deeply sequenced the blood TCR repertoires of roughly 5 healthy adults. Different laboratories and diverse techniques were used to prepare libraries and sequence TCR repertoires, to increase sequencing depth and limit assay-specific biases. Each donor's leukapheresis produced roughly between about 0.9 and 9.5 billion PBMCs.

This clone showed up just once. Its antigen remains unidentified. No quality values exist for individual bases; no much larger clone is one base distant. Using the deep immunoSEQ assay, multiplex PCR amplified TCR CDR3 regions from genomic DNA. For each cell subset, the extracted genomic DNA was distributed evenly across all wells of several immunoSEQ 96-well plates, and each plate served as one replicate. For sorted subsets, each replicate PCR was loaded with approximately 200 ng genomic DNA, equivalent to 30,000 or so T cell genomes. Purified libraries were measured with a Qubit 3.0 fluorometer, size-checked on a Bioanalyzer 2100, and measured again with the KAPA Library Quantification kit. Every immunoSEQ 96-well plate was sequenced on a dedicated single-read 150-cycle Illumina NextSeq 550 flow cell. Under the source paper's analysis protocol: The immunoSEQ output contained only junctional sequences without quality scores, so filtering could not match that applied to full-length reads. To assign V/J genes and CDR3, sequences were annotated against IMGT germline references using PyIR, a Python wrapper for IgBLAST v1.9. Reads with weak V/J assignments (E-value above 1e-6), missing CDR3, stop codons, out-of-frame junctions, or ambiguous translated residues were removed. V3J clonotypes were defined by identical inferred V gene, J gene, and CDR3 amino acid sequence. Percentage overlap between repertoires was computed as shared unique clonotypes divided by the size of the smaller repertoire. Three approaches were used to assess repertoire richness: RTK rarefaction, the Chao1 estimator, and Recon v2.1 estimates of unobserved clonotypes. For all TCRbeta clonotypes obtained by the gDNA method from a handful of donors, generation probabilities were computed with OLGA. This immuneACCESS table, as held by TCRdb, lists in-frame sequences with V and J called but not all clones. Of the missing ones, under half trace to an unresolved V gene in checked studies; the others have no known cause. V, J and clone size were drawn from that table, and D and trimming were deduced from the DNA. The sample has fewer than 1.6 million clones on record, approximately 98.5% of them singletons. Of the sample, approximately 0.38% falls within the top ten clones.

From the cysteine up to the phenylalanine, the CDR3 has a length of 13 residues. Left in the record is the CDR3 DNA by itself, 39 bases read in frame from the first base. The junction carries 11 bases between V and J, which are trimmed by 4 bases and 5 bases respectively. The germline V gene specifies SGHRS as CDR1 and YFSETQ as CDR2. The full study reports these points: Clonotypes shared by all four sorted-subset donors showed higher generation probabilities than non-shared clonotypes. Sampling was restricted to blood, and TCR repertoires in tissue are likely to differ from TCR repertoires in blood. The genetic and exposure-history diversity represented was limited by the small number of donors. Naive subsets generally had larger estimated clonotype richness than memory subsets. Even with the large sequencing depth, rarefaction of the sorted-subset datasets indicated that sequencing was incomplete. Pairwise subsampling led to the expectation that sequencing depth would affect the degree of clonotype sharing among donors. Across a handful of donors, approximately 5% of naive CD4, around 3.5% of naive CD8, about 2.3% of memory CD4, and under 0.45% of memory CD8 clonotypes were shared.

The donors were healthy, HIV-negative adults with no recently reported acute infections or vaccinations. All donors were Caucasian adults living in Nashville, Tennessee, USA. CD4+ T cells were enriched by magnetic negative selection; naive cells were then positively selected on CD45RA, and the negative fraction formed the memory subset. After blood collection by leukapheresis, PBMCs were isolated using Ficoll-Histopaque density gradient centrifugation and then cryopreserved in the vapor phase of liquid nitrogen. Analytical flow cytometry was used to check the purity and quantity of every magnetically sorted T cell population. From each sorted fraction, genomic DNA was isolated and quantified by UV absorbance on a Nanodrop 2000c.

Sample: naive CD4+ T cells sorted from blood. This sample's cell subset or site label indicates: CD45RA+ positively selected. The sequence came from a man aged 30-40 years in good health. The chain links TRBV5-1 with TRBJ2-3, with the D call perhaps TRBD1 or TRBD2, as 5 bases match in each case. This receptor carries the CDR3 CASSGGGGDTQYF. The DNA sequence is given as TGCGCCAGCAGCGGAGGTGGGGGAGATACGCAGTATTTT.